This TCR beta chain was recovered during a study of blood T cell repertoires in COVID-19. Overall study context: There were acute and convalescent COVID-19 samples, and they came from the United States, Italy and Spain.

The junction had 4 bases not matched to a gene; V was cut back by 3 bases and J by 1 base. This CDR3 spans 16 amino acids. Germline loops: CDR1 MNHEY, CDR2 SMNVEV (reference sequence). In the study's own analysis: Amplifying reference gene primers gave estimates of nucleated cell counts. Profiling relied on immunoSEQ multiplex PCR, and the TCRdb table lists in-frame clones only, not all of them. V, J and clone size are taken as reported in that table, and D and trimming were inferred from the DNA itself. The repertoire holds a few hundred thousand clones, with approximately 83% as singletons. The cohort comprised adults aged roughly 18 to 95 years residing in approximately 25 US areas.

The chain is built from TRBV27 and TRBJ2-3, with 10 positions matching TRBD2. This receptor was identified in a woman aged 45-65 years who had recovered from COVID-19. Sequencing was carried out using PBMCs or T cells enriched from blood (not recorded which). The CDR3 DNA is TGTGCCAGCAGTTTCACCAGCGGGGGGGGCACAGATACGCAGTATTTT. This codes for CASSFTSGGGTDTQYF.